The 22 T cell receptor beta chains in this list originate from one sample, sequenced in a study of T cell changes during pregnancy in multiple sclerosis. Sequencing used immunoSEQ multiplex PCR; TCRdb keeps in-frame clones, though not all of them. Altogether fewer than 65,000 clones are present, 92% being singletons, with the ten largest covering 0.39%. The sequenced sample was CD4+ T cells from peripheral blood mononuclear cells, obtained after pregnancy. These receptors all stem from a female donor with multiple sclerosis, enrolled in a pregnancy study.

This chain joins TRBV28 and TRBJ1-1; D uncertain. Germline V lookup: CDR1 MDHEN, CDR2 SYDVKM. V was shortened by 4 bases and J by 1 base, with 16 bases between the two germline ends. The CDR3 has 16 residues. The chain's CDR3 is CASSSPAGFKNTEAFF. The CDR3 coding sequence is TGTGCCAGCAGTTCCCCCGCCGGGTTTAAGAACACTGAAGCTTTCTTT.

The CDR3 DNA sequence: TGTGCCAGCAGTGACTACAACACAGATACGCAGTATTTT. As protein: CASSDYNTDTQYF. The V call is TRBV6-5, the J call TRBJ2-3, with D maybe TRBD2 (5 bases). The CDR3 loop spans 13 amino acids. Germline CDR1 MNHEY, CDR2 SVGAGI. Trimming shortened V by 5 bases and J by 2 bases, and 8 bases separated the two germline ends.

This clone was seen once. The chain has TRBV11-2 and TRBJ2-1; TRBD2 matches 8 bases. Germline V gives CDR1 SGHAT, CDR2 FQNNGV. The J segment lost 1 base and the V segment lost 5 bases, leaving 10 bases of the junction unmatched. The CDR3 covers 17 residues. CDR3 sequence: CASSPGTSILSYNEQFF. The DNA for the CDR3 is TGTGCCAGCAGCCCCGGGACTAGTATTTTGTCCTACAATGAGCAGTTCTTC.

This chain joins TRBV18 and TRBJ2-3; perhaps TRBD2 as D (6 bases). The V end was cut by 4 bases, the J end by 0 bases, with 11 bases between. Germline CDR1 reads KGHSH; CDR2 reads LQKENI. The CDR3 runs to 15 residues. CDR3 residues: CASSRPSGSTDTQYF. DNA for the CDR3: TGTGCCAGCTCACGGCCCAGCGGGAGCACAGATACGCAGTATTTT.

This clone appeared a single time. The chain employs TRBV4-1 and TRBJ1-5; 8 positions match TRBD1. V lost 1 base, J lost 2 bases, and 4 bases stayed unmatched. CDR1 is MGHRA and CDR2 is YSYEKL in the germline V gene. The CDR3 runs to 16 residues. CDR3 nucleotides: TGCGCCAGCAGCCAAGGACAGGGGTTGCGCAATCAGCCCCAGCATTTT. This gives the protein CASSQGQGLRNQPQHF.

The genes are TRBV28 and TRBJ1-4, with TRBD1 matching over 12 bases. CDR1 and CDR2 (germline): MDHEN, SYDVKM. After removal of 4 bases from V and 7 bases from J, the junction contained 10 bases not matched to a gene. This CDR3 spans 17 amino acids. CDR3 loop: CASSSRGQGAVSEKLFF. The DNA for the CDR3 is TGTGCCAGCAGTTCGCGGGGACAGGGGGCGGTCAGTGAAAAACTGTTTTTT.

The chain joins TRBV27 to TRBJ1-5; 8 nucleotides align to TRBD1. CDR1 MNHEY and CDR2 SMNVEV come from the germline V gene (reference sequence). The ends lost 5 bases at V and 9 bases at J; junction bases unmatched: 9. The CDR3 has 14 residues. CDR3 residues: CASSLRQGSGPQHF. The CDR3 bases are TGTGCCAGCAGTCTCAGACAGGGGTCAGGGCCCCAGCATTTT.

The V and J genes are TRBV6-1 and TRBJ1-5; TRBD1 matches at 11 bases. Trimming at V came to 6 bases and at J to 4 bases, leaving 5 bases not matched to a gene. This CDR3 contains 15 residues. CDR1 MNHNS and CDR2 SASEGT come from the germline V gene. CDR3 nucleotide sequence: TGTGCCAGCAGAGGACAGGGGGCAGGGAATCAGCCCCAGCATTTT. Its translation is CASRGQGAGNQPQHF.

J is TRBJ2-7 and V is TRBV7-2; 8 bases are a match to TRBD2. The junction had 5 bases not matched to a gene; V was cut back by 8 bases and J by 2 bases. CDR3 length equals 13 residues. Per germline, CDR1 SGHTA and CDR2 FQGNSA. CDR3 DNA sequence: TGTGCCAGCGGAAGAGCGGGAGCCTACGAGCAGTACTTC. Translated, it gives CASGRAGAYEQYF.

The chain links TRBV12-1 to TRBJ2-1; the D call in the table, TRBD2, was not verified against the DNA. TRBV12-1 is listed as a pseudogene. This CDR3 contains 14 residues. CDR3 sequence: CASSFPWVAREQFF. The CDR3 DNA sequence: TGTGCCAGCAGCTTCCCTTGGGTAGCGCGTGAGCAGTTCTTC.

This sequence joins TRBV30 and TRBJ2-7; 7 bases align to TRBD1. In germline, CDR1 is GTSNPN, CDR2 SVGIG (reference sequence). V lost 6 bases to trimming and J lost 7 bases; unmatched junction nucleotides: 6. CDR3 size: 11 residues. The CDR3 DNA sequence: TGTGCCTGTACAGGGGCCACGGAGCAGTACTTC. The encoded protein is CACTGATEQYF.

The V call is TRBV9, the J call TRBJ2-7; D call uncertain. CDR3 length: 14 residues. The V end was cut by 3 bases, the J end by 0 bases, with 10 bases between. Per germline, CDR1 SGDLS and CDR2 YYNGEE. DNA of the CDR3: TGTGCCAGCAGCGCGAACTCCGTCTCCTACGAGCAGTACTTC. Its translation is CASSANSVSYEQYF. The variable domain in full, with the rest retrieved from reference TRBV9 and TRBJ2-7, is DSGVTQTPKHLITATGQRVTLRCSPRSGDLSVYWYQQSLDQGLQFLIQYYNGEERAKGNILERFSAQQFPDLHSELNLSSLELGDSALYFCASSANSVSYEQYFGPGTRLTVT.

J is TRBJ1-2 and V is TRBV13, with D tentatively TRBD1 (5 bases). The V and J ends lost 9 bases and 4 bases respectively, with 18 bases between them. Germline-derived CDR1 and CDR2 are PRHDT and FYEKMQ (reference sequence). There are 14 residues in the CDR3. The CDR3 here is CASRGAGGGYGYTF. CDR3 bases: TGTGCCAGTCGGGGCGCTGGGGGAGGCTATGGCTACACCTTC.

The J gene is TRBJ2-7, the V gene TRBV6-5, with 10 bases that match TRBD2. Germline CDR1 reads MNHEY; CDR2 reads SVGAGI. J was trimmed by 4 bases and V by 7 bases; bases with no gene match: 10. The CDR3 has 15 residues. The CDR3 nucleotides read TGTGCCAGCACCAAGAGCGGGAGGGCAGGGTACGAGCAGTACTTC. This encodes CASTKSGRAGYEQYF.

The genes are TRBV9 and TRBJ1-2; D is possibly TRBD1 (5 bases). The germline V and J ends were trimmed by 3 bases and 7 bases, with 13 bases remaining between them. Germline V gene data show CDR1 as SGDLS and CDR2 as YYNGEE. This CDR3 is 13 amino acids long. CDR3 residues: CASSAGGLSGYTF. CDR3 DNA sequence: TGTGCCAGCAGCGCCGGGGGTCTTAGTGGCTACACCTTC.

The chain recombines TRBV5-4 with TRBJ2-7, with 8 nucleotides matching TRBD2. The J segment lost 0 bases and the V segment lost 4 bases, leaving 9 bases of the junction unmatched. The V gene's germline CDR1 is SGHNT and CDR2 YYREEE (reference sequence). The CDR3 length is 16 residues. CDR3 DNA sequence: TGTGCCAGCAGCGCCGAACTAGCGGCCGCCTCCTACGAGCAGTACTTC. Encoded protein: CASSAELAAASYEQYF.

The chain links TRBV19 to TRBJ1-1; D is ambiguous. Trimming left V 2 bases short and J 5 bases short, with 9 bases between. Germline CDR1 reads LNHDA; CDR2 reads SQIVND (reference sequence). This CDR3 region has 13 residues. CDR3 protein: CASSINGWTEAFF. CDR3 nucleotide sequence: TGTGCCAGTAGTATAAACGGGTGGACTGAAGCTTTCTTT.

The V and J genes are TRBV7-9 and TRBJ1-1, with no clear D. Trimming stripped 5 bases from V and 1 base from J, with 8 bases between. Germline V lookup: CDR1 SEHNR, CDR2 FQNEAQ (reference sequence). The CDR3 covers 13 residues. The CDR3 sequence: CASSLQSNTEAFF. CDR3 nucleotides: TGTGCCAGCAGCCTACAGTCGAACACTGAAGCTTTCTTT.

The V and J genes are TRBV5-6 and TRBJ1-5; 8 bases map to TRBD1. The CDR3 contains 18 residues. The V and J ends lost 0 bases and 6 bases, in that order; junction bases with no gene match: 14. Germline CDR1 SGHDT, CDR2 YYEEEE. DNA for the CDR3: TGTGCCAGCAGCTTGGAGGACAGGGAATACATGCGGAGTCAGCCCCAGCATTTT. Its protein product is CASSLEDREYMRSQPQHF.

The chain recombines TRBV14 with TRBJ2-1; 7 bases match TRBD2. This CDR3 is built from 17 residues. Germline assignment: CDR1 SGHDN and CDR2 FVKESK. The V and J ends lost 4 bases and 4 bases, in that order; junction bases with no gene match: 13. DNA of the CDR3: TGTGCCAGCAGCCCCCTAGGCAATAGCGGGCCTTACAATGAGCAGTTCTTC. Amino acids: CASSPLGNSGPYNEQFF. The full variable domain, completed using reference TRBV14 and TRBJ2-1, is EAGVTQFPSHSVIEKGQTVTLRCDPISGHDNLYWYRRVMGKEIKFLLHFVKESKQDESGMPNNRFLAERTGGTYSTLKVQPAELEDSGVYFCASSPLGNSGPYNEQFFGPGTRLTVL.

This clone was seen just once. The CDR3 here is CASSGRTGSYEQYF. CDR3 sequence (DNA): TGCGCCAGCAGCGGCAGGACAGGGAGCTACGAGCAGTACTTC. The V and J genes are TRBV5-1 and TRBJ2-7; 8 bases map to TRBD1. This CDR3 contains 14 residues. In germline, CDR1 is SGHRS, CDR2 YFSETQ. J gave up 3 bases and V 4 bases, and 6 bases lay outside the gene matches.

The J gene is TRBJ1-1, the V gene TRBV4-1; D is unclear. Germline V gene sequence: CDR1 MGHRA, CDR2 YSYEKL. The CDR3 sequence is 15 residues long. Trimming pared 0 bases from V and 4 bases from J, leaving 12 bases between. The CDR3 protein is CASSQDPGGRTEAFF. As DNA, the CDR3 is TGCGCCAGCAGCCAAGACCCAGGAGGGCGCACTGAAGCTTTCTTT.